Listed below are T cell receptor beta chains from one sample, sequenced in a study of cytotoxic CD8 clonotypes in ibrutinib-treated CLL. Measured with immunoSEQ multiplex PCR; TCRdb has only the in-frame clones, and not every one. The sample lists approximately 200,000 clones, approximately 68% occurring once. Sequenced material: PBMCs, taken after 24 months of ibrutinib treatment. Source of these receptors: a human donor with chronic lymphocytic leukemia. The CDR3 runs from the conserved cysteine through the conserved F or W.

CAISEVRLIEQYF	TRBV10-3	.
CASSYDTGGDIQYF	TRBV6-5	TRBJ2-4
CASSEGHEQFF	TRBV6-5	TRBJ2-1
CATWLVGDTGELFF	TRBV7-9	TRBJ2-2
CASSQDWTGAGETQYF	TRBV4-3	TRBJ2-5
CAISRTSGTDTQYF	TRBV10-3	TRBJ2-3
CASSLSSLRGVNTEAFF	TRBV27	TRBJ1-1
CASSELAHSYNEQFF	TRBV27	TRBJ2-1
CASSAQRSSEELFF	TRBV9	TRBJ2-2
CASSYSSGDTQYF	TRBV7-2	TRBJ2-3